The clone carrying this TCR beta chain counts as medium-sized. TCRdb redid the calling of the PCR reads with MiXCR, one entry per CDR3 protein. Among 10,000 to 11,000 distinct CDR3 sequences listed, about 39% were seen once. V was cut by 3 bases and J by 3 bases, with 12 bases left in between. Germline V lookup: CDR1 MNHEY, CDR2 SMNVEV (reference sequence). The CDR3 contains 16 residues. The data belong to a study of immune characterization of retroperitoneal liposarcoma. The source material was tumor tissue. The sequence came from a male donor with retroperitoneal liposarcoma. This chain connects TRBV27 to TRBJ2-6; the D gene is possibly TRBD1 (6 bases). This chain's CDR3 is CASSFGGPSGANVLTF. CDR3 nucleotides: TGTGCCAGCAGTTTTGGGGGCCCAAGTGGGGCCAACGTCCTGACTTTC.